These T cell receptor beta chains were read from a single sample in a study of cytomegalovirus exposure and HLA in healthy donors. The method was immunoSEQ multiplex PCR; TCRdb's version includes in-frame clones alone and lacks a portion of them. The data show about 88,000 clones, around 82% seen once. The sequenced sample was PBMCs. All receptors come from a woman aged 18 to 35 in good health and CMV-seropositive. The CDR3 runs from the conserved cysteine through the conserved F or W. The D gene is left open where the match is weak. Expanded clones are given a class, and other clones once, few, many or no size at all.

>TRBJ1-5|TRBV4-2|few|NA
TGTGCCAGCAGCCGAACAGGGAGCGTAACCCAGCATTTT
CASSRTGSVTQHF
>TRBJ1-6|TRBV7-3|NA|NA
TGTGCCAGCAGCTTGTTCGATAATTCACCCCTCCACTTT
CASSLFDNSPLHF
>TRBJ2-3|TRBV7-8|once|TRBD2
TGTGCCAGCAGCTTTACTAGCGGGGTCACAGATACGCAGTATTTT
CASSFTSGVTDTQYF
>TRBJ1-1|TRBV9|NA|NA
TGTGCCAGCAGCTTCCCCTGTTTAACTGAAGCTTTCTTT
CASSFPCLTEAFF
>TRBJ1-6|TRBV4-3|NA|NA
TGCGCCAGCAGCCAAGGGGGCTCGGGAGGGATTTATAATTCACCCCTCCACTTT
CASSQGGSGGIYNSPLHF
>TRBJ1-1|TRBV7-2|NA|TRBD1
TGTGCCAGCAGCTTATCCCTAACAGGGGCGATGAACACTGAAGCTTTCTTT
CASSLSLTGAMNTEAFF
>TRBJ2-7|TRBV28|NA|TRBD2
TGTGCCACTGAGCGGGGGAGTCCCTACGAGCAGTACTTC
CATERGSPYEQYF
>TRBJ2-1|TRBV30|NA|TRBD2
TGTGCCTGGAGTACCCTAGCGGGGGGCTACAATGAGCAGTTCTTC
CAWSTLAGGYNEQFF
>TRBJ1-2|TRBV19|NA|NA
TGTGCCAGTAGTTTCAGGGGTATGGTTGGCTACACCTTC
CASSFRGMVGYTF
>TRBJ1-2|TRBV19|NA|NA
TGTGCCAGTAGTCCCCCGGGACTAACTAACTATGGCTACACCTTC
CASSPPGLTNYGYTF
>TRBJ1-1|TRBV4-1|NA|NA
TGCGCCAGCAGCCCTGGCGGGGGTGGGACTGAAGCTTTCTTT
CASSPGGGGTEAFF
>TRBJ1-1|TRBV2|few|NA
TGTGCCAGCAGTGTAACAGGGCCGGACACTGAAGCTTTCTTT
CASSVTGPDTEAFF